Below, 23 T cell receptor beta chains from the same sample are listed, as sequenced in a study of vaccination and CD4 T cells after COVID-19. The Oncomine TCR Beta short-read assay generated sequence data from the DNA of cultured CD4+ T cells. TCRdb re-called the PCR reads through MiXCR, storing one row per CDR3 protein. This table holds 20,000 or so distinct CDR3 sequences, approximately 50% found once. The antigens for these receptors are not known. The treatment: approximately 10-day PBMC culture with coronavirus spike peptide pools or control peptides (ViraFEST assay). The sequenced sample was CD4+ T cells from blood, cultured in vitro, obtained before SARS-CoV-2 vaccination. These receptors came from a human donor who had recovered from COVID-19.

The V call is TRBV27, the J call TRBJ1-2, with 9 bases aligning to TRBD1. From germline, CDR1 is MNHEY and CDR2 SMNVEV (reference sequence). The ends lost 2 bases at V and 5 bases at J; junction bases unmatched: 3. The CDR3 length is 14 residues. The CDR3 DNA reads as TGTGCCAGCAGTTTAGGGACAGGGCGGTATGGCTACACCTTC. It translates to CASSLGTGRYGYTF.

This CDR3 is CASSFEAQETQYF. The CDR3 region has the DNA TGTGCCAGCAGTTTTGAAGCCCAAGAGACCCAGTACTTC. The rearrangement links TRBV28 to TRBJ2-5; D ambiguous. The CDR3 sequence is 13 residues long. In germline, CDR1 is MDHEN, CDR2 SYDVKM. V lost 3 bases, J lost 1 base, and 6 bases lay in between. Variable domain in full (rest from reference TRBV28 and TRBJ2-5): DVKVTQSSRYLVKRTGEKVFLECVQDMDHENMFWYRQDPGLGLRLIYFSYDVKMKEKGDIPEGYSVSREKKERFSLILESASTNQTSMYLCASSFEAQETQYFGPGTRLLVL.

In its sample, this clonotype was seen a few times. The rearrangement joins TRBV20-1 to TRBJ2-5; 7 nucleotides match TRBD2. This CDR3 is 13 amino acids long. Germline V gene data show CDR1 as DFQATT and CDR2 as SNEGSKA (reference sequence). V lost 6 bases, J lost 6 bases, and 10 bases stayed unmatched. CDR3 bases: TGCAGTGCCGCTCGGGGGGAGGGAAAGACCCAGTACTTC. Translation: CSAARGEGKTQYF.

This chain links TRBV10-3 with TRBJ2-3, with TRBD2 as a possible D gene (5 bases). V lost 3 bases, J lost 4 bases, and 20 bases lay in between. This CDR3 is 17 amino acids long. CDR1 and CDR2 from the germline V gene are ENHRY and SYGVKD. This CDR3 reads CAISDSYARASSDTQYF. The CDR3 DNA follows: TGTGCCATCAGTGACAGTTATGCGAGGGCTAGCTCAGATACGCAGTATTTT.

This chain uses TRBV2 with TRBJ2-1, with D unclear. Germline CDR1 and CDR2: SNHLY and FYNNEI. The CDR3 is 15 amino acids. Trimming pared 4 bases from V and 0 bases from J, leaving 10 bases between. The CDR3 DNA reads TGTGCCAGCAGTGGGATCTTAACCTCCTACAATGAGCAGTTCTTC. Residues: CASSGILTSYNEQFF.

The gene calls are TRBV20-1 and TRBJ2-3; D gene uncertain. This CDR3 is built from 11 residues. Per the germline V gene, CDR1 is DFQATT and CDR2 is SNEGSKA (reference sequence). V was clipped by 8 bases and J by 2 bases, with 8 bases between them. CDR3 in DNA: TGCAGTCCCACCTACACAGATACGCAGTATTTT. This sequence encodes CSPTYTDTQYF.

V gene TRBV20-1 combines with J gene TRBJ2-3, with 8 nucleotides matching TRBD2. Looked up from germline, CDR1 is DFQATT and CDR2 is SNEGSKA (reference sequence). The CDR3 has 15 amino acids. Unmatched junction bases numbered 6, after V lost 1 base and J lost 3 bases. CDR3 in DNA: TGCAGTGCTAGAGCGGGAGGGCCGGGAACAGATACGCAGTATTTT. It yields the protein CSARAGGPGTDTQYF.

This clonotype was recorded a few times. This chain joins TRBV5-1 and TRBJ2-7; D unresolved. There are 14 residues in the CDR3. Germline V gene sequence: CDR1 SGHRS, CDR2 YFSETQ. Trimming stripped 3 bases from V and 0 bases from J, with 10 bases between. The CDR3 DNA reads TGCGCCAGCAGCTCTCTAGGCTTCTCCTACGAGCAGTACTTC. This encodes CASSSLGFSYEQYF.

The V and J genes are TRBV2 and TRBJ2-5, with TRBD1 matching over 7 bases. CDR1 is SNHLY and CDR2 is FYNNEI in the germline V gene. This CDR3 is built from 14 residues. The V gene end was trimmed by 7 bases and the J gene end by 5 bases; junction bases not matched to a gene: 10. CDR3 amino acids: CASIPGTVSETQYF. CDR3 coding DNA: TGTGCCAGCATCCCCGGGACAGTGTCGGAGACCCAGTACTTC.

The chain combines TRBV20-1 with TRBJ2-7; TRBD2 matches at 9 bases. The germline CDR1 and CDR2 sequences are DFQATT and SNEGSKA (reference sequence). V dropped 6 bases and J dropped 5; count of bases not matched to a gene: 8. The CDR3 loop spans 13 amino acids. CDR3 sequence: CSAGTSGPHEQYF. The CDR3 DNA is TGCAGTGCCGGAACTAGCGGGCCCCACGAGCAGTACTTC.

J is TRBJ1-3 and V is TRBV11-2; D unresolved. V lost 5 bases and J lost 4, with 3 bases in between. In germline, CDR1 is SGHAT, CDR2 FQNNGV. The CDR3 length is 11 residues. The CDR3 DNA sequence: TGTGCCAGCAGCCAAGGAAACACCATATATTTT. It is translated as CASSQGNTIYF.

The chain employs TRBV19 and TRBJ1-5, with D unresolved. Trimming pared 5 bases from V and 7 bases from J, leaving 15 bases between. Germline CDR1 is LNHDA and CDR2 is SQIVND (reference sequence). CDR3 length equals 14 residues. The CDR3 coding sequence is TGTGCCAGTAGTCTCTGGGTTGTGGGACAGCCCCAGCATTTT. Its protein product is CASSLWVVGQPQHF.

The rearrangement links TRBV2 to TRBJ2-1, with TRBD2 matching 8 bases. Germline V gene data show CDR1 as SNHLY and CDR2 as FYNNEI. J was trimmed by 3 bases and V by 3 bases; bases with no gene match: 1. The CDR3 consists of 14 residues. Here the CDR3 reads CASSEGLGYNEQFF. CDR3 DNA: TGTGCCAGCAGTGAGGGACTAGGCTACAATGAGCAGTTCTTC.

A few counts support this clonotype. The chain links TRBV19 to TRBJ1-5; TRBD1 might be the D (5 bases). Germline V gene lookup returns CDR1 LNHDA and CDR2 SQIVND (reference sequence). Trimming pared 5 bases from V and 3 bases from J, leaving 17 bases between. The CDR3 sequence is 16 residues long. In DNA form, the CDR3 reads TGTGCCAGTAGTTCCACGGGGCAGGGCGTCAATCAGCCCCAGCATTTT. Residues: CASSSTGQGVNQPQHF.

The CDR3 coding sequence is TGTGCCAGTAGAGATTTGACTAGCGGGAGCAAAGAGACCCAGTACTTC. This translates into CASRDLTSGSKETQYF. The V gene is TRBV19, the J gene TRBJ2-5; 12 bases fit TRBD2. The V gene end was trimmed by 6 bases and the J gene end by 3 bases; junction bases not matched to a gene: 8. Germline loops: CDR1 LNHDA, CDR2 SQIVND (reference sequence). This CDR3 contains 16 residues. Variable domain in full (rest from reference TRBV19 and TRBJ2-5): DGGITQSPKYLFRKEGQNVTLSCEQNLNHDAMYWYRQDPGQGLRLIYYSQIVNDFQKGDIAEGYSVSREKKESFPLTVTSAQKNPTAFYLCASRDLTSGSKETQYFGPGTRLLVL.

The chain links TRBV6-1 to TRBJ1-5; D possibly corresponds to TRBD1 (6 bases). The CDR3 is made up of 14 amino acids. The V end was cut by 10 bases, the J end by 4 bases, with 17 bases between. Looked up from germline, CDR1 is MNHNS and CDR2 is SASEGT. The CDR3 sequence is CATSRDIGNQPQHF. The CDR3 DNA follows: TGTGCCACCAGCCGGGACATTGGTAATCAGCCCCAGCATTTT.

This clonotype came up a few times. V and J are TRBV15 and TRBJ1-5; TRBD1 aligns across 12 bases. The CDR3 has 15 residues. Germline CDR1 and CDR2: LNHNV and YYDKDF (reference sequence). V lost 3 bases and J lost 9; bases outside the gene matches: 6. Written as DNA, the CDR3 is TGTGCCACCAGCAGGGCGGGACAGGGGGCTTGGCCCCAGCATTTT. Amino acids: CATSRAGQGAWPQHF.

This clonotype was observed a few times. This chain joins TRBV6-5 and TRBJ1-1; D may be TRBD1 (5 bases). The CDR3 consists of 14 residues. V lost 4 bases and J 0 bases, leaving 9 bases between the germline ends. The V gene's germline CDR1 is MNHEY and CDR2 SVGAGI. This CDR3 reads CASSFGGMNTEAFF. CDR3 coding DNA: TGTGCCAGCAGTTTCGGGGGGATGAACACTGAAGCTTTCTTT.

This clonotype was counted between two and nine times. V and J are TRBV6-1 and TRBJ1-5, with no clear D. The V and J ends lost 5 bases and 0 bases respectively, with 5 bases between them. The CDR3 extends over 13 amino acids. Germline V lookup: CDR1 MNHNS, CDR2 SASEGT. CDR3 DNA: TGTGCCAGCAGTCAATATAGCAATCAGCCCCAGCATTTT. Residues: CASSQYSNQPQHF.

V usage is TRBV7-3 and J usage is TRBJ1-2; D might be TRBD1 (6 bases). V was shortened by 2 bases and J by 7 bases, with 11 bases between the two germline ends. Germline loops: CDR1 SGHTA, CDR2 FQGTGA. The CDR3 is made up of 13 amino acids. Here the CDR3 DNA reads TGTGCCAGCAGCTTATCAGGGGTTGGTGGCTACACCTTC. It translates to CASSLSGVGGYTF.

The V gene is TRBV11-2, the J gene TRBJ2-5; 13 positions match TRBD2. The germline V gene has CDR1 SGHAT and CDR2 FQNNGV. The CDR3 runs 15 residues. J was trimmed by 9 bases and V by 5 bases; bases with no gene match: 9. The CDR3 here is CASSPGLAGTRAQYF. DNA of the CDR3: TGTGCCAGCAGCCCGGGACTAGCGGGGACCAGGGCCCAGTACTTC.

This clonotype has only a few counts. This chain joins TRBV28 and TRBJ1-5; possible D gene TRBD1, 5 bases. Trimming stripped 6 bases from V and 2 bases from J, with 11 bases between. Germline assignment: CDR1 MDHEN and CDR2 SYDVKM. CDR3 length: 14 residues. CDR3 sequence: CASRRMGGNQPQHF. DNA of the CDR3: TGTGCCAGCAGGCGGATGGGGGGCAATCAGCCCCAGCATTTT.

The V gene is TRBV5-4, the J gene TRBJ2-7, with 9 bases aligning to TRBD2. Unmatched junction bases numbered 5, after V lost 2 bases and J lost 5 bases. Germline V CDR1 and CDR2: SGHNT, YYREEE (reference sequence). The length of the CDR3 is 14 residues. The CDR3 is CASSFIGTSNEQYF. The CDR3 DNA reads TGTGCCAGCAGCTTTATAGGGACTAGCAACGAGCAGTACTTC. The full variable domain, completed using reference TRBV5-4 and TRBJ2-7, is ETGVTQSPTHLIKTRGQQVTLRCSSQSGHNTVSWYQQALGQGPQFIFQYYREEENGRGNFPPRFSGLQFPNYSSELNVNALELDDSALYLCASSFIGTSNEQYFGPGTRLTVT.